One and the same sample provided the 23 T cell receptor beta chains below, sequenced in a study of blood T cells in healthy people across ages. A second roughly 7 to 11 cycle PCR used barcoded and J-beta primers. TCRdb reanalysed the 5' RACE reads using MiXCR and keeps one entry per CDR3 protein. Here the sample spans about 680,000 distinct CDR3 sequences, roughly 49% being singletons. Material: blood. All receptors derive from a woman in her fifties or sixties in good health.

The chain couples TRBV5-1 to TRBJ2-7, with D possibly matching TRBD1 (6 bases). V gave up 2 bases and J gave up 7 bases, with 22 bases separating them. The V gene's germline CDR1 is SGHRS and CDR2 YFSETQ. The CDR3 has 16 residues. The CDR3 DNA reads TGCGCCAGCAGCTTTGAAGGACAGAGTGTTTCGTGGGAGCAGTACTTC. The encoded protein is CASSFEGQSVSWEQYF. Using reference TRBV5-1 and TRBJ2-7 for the parts outside the CDR3, the full variable domain is KAGVTQTPRYLIKTRGQQVTLSCSPISGHRSVSWYQQTPGQGLQFLFEYFSETQRNKGNFPGRFSGRQFSNSRSEMNVSTLELGDSALYLCASSFEGQSVSWEQYFGPGTRLTVT.

The V call is TRBV29-1, the J call TRBJ1-2; the D gene is possibly TRBD1 (6 bases). The CDR3 is made up of 12 amino acids. Germline V lookup: CDR1 SQVTM, CDR2 ANQGSEA. V was trimmed by 2 bases and J by 7 bases, leaving 11 bases between them. The DNA for the CDR3 is TGCAGCGTTGAAACCCGGGACACTGGCTACACCTTC. Translated, it gives CSVETRDTGYTF.

This clonotype was counted at least ten times. The chain uses TRBV29-1 and TRBJ2-7; 7 positions agree with TRBD1. This CDR3 has 13 amino acids. The V and J ends lost 3 bases and 3 bases, in that order; junction bases with no gene match: 5. CDR1 is SQVTM, CDR2 ANQGSEA, per germline. The CDR3 DNA is TGCAGCGTTGAGCGGACAGGAGGCTACGAGCAGTACTTC. Encoded protein: CSVERTGGYEQYF.

The rearrangement links TRBV7-8 to TRBJ2-3; tentatively, D is TRBD1 (6 bases). CDR3 length: 15 amino acids. Germline V CDR1 and CDR2: SGHVS, FQNEAQ. Trimming cost V 0 bases and J 2 bases, with 9 bases left between them. CDR3 bases: TGTGCCAGCAGCTTAGCCAGGGGAGCCACAGATACGCAGTATTTT. It codes for CASSLARGATDTQYF.

This clonotype was detected once. J is TRBJ2-3 and V is TRBV5-1, with TRBD1 identical over 7 bases. Germline V gene lookup returns CDR1 SGHRS and CDR2 YFSETQ. The CDR3 is 15 amino acids. Germline trimming cut 2 bases from V and 1 base from J; bases unmatched to any gene: 4. In nucleotides, the CDR3 is TGCGCCAGCAGCTTAGGGGGCATCCGCACAGATACGCAGTATTTT. Amino acids: CASSLGGIRTDTQYF.

This clonotype was seen a handful of times. The chain recombines TRBV7-3 with TRBJ2-1, with 7 nucleotides matching TRBD2. Germline V gene data show CDR1 as SGHTA and CDR2 as FQGTGA. Germline trimming cut 1 base from V and 5 bases from J; bases unmatched to any gene: 5. The CDR3 consists of 15 residues. The DNA of the CDR3 is TGTGCCAGCAGCTTAAGGCGGGCGGGAGACAATGAGCAGTTCTTC. This encodes CASSLRRAGDNEQFF. Supplemented by reference TRBV7-3 and TRBJ2-1, the full variable domain reads GAGVSQTPSNKVTEKGKYVELRCDPISGHTALYWYRQSLGQGPEFLIYFQGTGAADDSGLPNDRFFAVRPEGSVSTLKIQRTERGDSAVYLCASSLRRAGDNEQFFGPGTRLTVL.

Written as DNA, the CDR3 is TGCAGCGCCCTTGGCGTGCAGGGCAATCCCTACGAGCAGTACTTC. Protein product: CSALGVQGNPYEQYF. The chain uses TRBV29-1 and TRBJ2-7; D perhaps matches TRBD1 (5 bases). V was cut by 7 bases and J by 2 bases, with 21 bases left in between. Germline CDR1 reads SQVTM; CDR2 reads ANQGSEA. The CDR3 runs to 15 residues.

The chain carries TRBV7-2 and TRBJ2-6, with D perhaps matching TRBD1 (6 bases). Deletions cut 4 bases from V and 4 bases from J, with 17 bases between. Looked up from germline, CDR1 is SGHTA and CDR2 is FQGNSA. The CDR3 totals 17 residues. The CDR3 DNA sequence: TGTGCCAGCAGCTCAATTATCAGGGGTTCCGGGGCCAACGTCCTGACTTTC. Amino acid sequence: CASSSIIRGSGANVLTF.

The rearrangement links TRBV10-3 to TRBJ2-3, with TRBD2 as a possible D gene (6 bases). This CDR3 region has 12 residues. The V gene lost 11 bases and the J gene lost 0 bases, with 9 bases spanning the gap. Per germline, CDR1 ENHRY and CDR2 SYGVKD. The CDR3 here is CAVSGSTDTQYF. The DNA for the CDR3 is TGTGCCGTTAGCGGAAGCACAGATACGCAGTATTTT.

The CDR3 DNA is TGTGCCAGCAGCCGTGCAGGGGAGGGCAACACCGGGGAGCTGTTTTTT. Its protein is CASSRAGEGNTGELFF. The chain joins TRBV4-2 to TRBJ2-2; weak D call: TRBD2 (7 bases). The CDR3 is 16 residues long. The V end was cut by 4 bases, the J end by 2 bases, with 14 bases between. Looked up from germline, CDR1 is LGHNA and CDR2 is YNFKEQ.

V usage is TRBV12-3 or TRBV12-4 and J usage is TRBJ2-1, with D perhaps given as TRBD1 or TRBD2 (5 bases each). The CDR3 is 11 amino acids. Deletions cut 1 base from V and 11 bases from J, with 6 bases between. In DNA form, the CDR3 reads TGTGCCAGCAGTTTAGGGGGGAAGCAGTTCTTC. Its protein product is CASSLGGKQFF.

V usage is TRBV30 and J usage is TRBJ2-5; TRBD1 matches at 7 bases. CDR3 size: 13 residues. Per the germline V gene, CDR1 is GTSNPN and CDR2 is SVGIG (reference sequence). V was clipped by 1 base and J by 5 bases; unmatched bases: 4. CDR3 protein: CAWSGGQRETQYF. The CDR3 nucleotides read TGTGCCTGGAGTGGGGGACAGCGGGAGACCCAGTACTTC.

The rearrangement links TRBV11-2 to TRBJ2-6; 11 bases are shared with TRBD2. Losses at the gene ends were 6 bases for V and 2 bases for J; bases not matched to a gene: 6. From germline, CDR1 is SGHAT and CDR2 FQNNGV. This CDR3 contains 17 residues. CDR3 DNA sequence: TGTGCCAGCAGGCCCCTAGCGGGAGGACCTGGGGCCAACGTCCTGACTTTC. Protein sequence: CASRPLAGGPGANVLTF.

V and J are TRBV29-1 and TRBJ2-3, with 7 bases lining up with TRBD2. The junction had 4 bases not matched to a gene; V was cut back by 3 bases and J by 1 base. This CDR3 comprises 14 residues. Germline lookup yields CDR1 SQVTM and CDR2 ANQGSEA. CDR3 in DNA: TGCAGCGTTGACGCTAGCGGTGGCACAGATACGCAGTATTTT. It translates to CSVDASGGTDTQYF.

The rearrangement uses TRBV6-5 and TRBJ1-2; D unclear. Trimming pared 7 bases from V and 3 bases from J, leaving 12 bases between. The CDR3 covers 13 residues. Germline V gene data show CDR1 as MNHEY and CDR2 as SVGAGI. The CDR3 is CASTNGLDYGYTF. The CDR3 bases are TGTGCCAGCACCAATGGGTTAGACTATGGCTACACCTTC.

The sample holds many counts of this clonotype. The rearrangement uses TRBV4-3 and TRBJ2-7; TRBD1 might be the D (6 bases). The CDR3 runs to 13 residues. CDR1 is LGHNA and CDR2 is YSLEER in the germline V gene. V lost 6 bases, J lost 3 bases, and 12 bases lay in between. The CDR3 DNA follows: TGCGCCAGCAGTCCGACAGGTATCTACGAGCAGTACTTC. It is translated as CASSPTGIYEQYF.

CDR3 sequence reads: CASSQVTNNEQFF. CDR3 nucleotides: TGTGCCAGCAGCCAAGTTACTAACAATGAGCAGTTCTTC. This chain links TRBV3-1 with TRBJ2-1; no clear D. The CDR3 spans 13 residues. Per germline, CDR1 LGHDT and CDR2 YNNKEL (reference sequence). Trimming removed 1 base from V and 5 bases from J, with 6 bases in between.

The V call is TRBV4-1, the J call TRBJ2-1; no definite D call. The germline V and J ends were trimmed by 1 base and 9 bases, with 4 bases remaining between them. The CDR3 is made up of 11 amino acids. The germline V gene encodes CDR1 MGHRA and CDR2 YSYEKL. The CDR3 bases are TGCGCCAGCAGCCAAGGGGTTGAGCAGTTCTTC. It specifies CASSQGVEQFF.

The chain carries TRBV7-2 and TRBJ1-2; D is ambiguous. Germline V CDR1 and CDR2: SGHTA, FQGNSA. This CDR3 has 14 residues. V dropped 5 bases and J dropped 5 bases, with 15 bases sitting between them. The CDR3 here is CASSPGLIPYGYTF. Written as DNA, the CDR3 is TGTGCCAGCAGCCCCGGACTGATCCCGTATGGCTACACCTTC.

This chain uses TRBV12-3 or TRBV12-4 with TRBJ1-1, with 8 positions matching TRBD1. The CDR3 has 14 residues. With 6 bases clipped from V and 5 bases from J, the junction kept 8 bases outside the gene matches. The CDR3 is CASSRTGTGTEAFF. DNA of the CDR3: TGTGCCAGCAGCCGGACAGGGACAGGAACTGAAGCTTTCTTT.

J is TRBJ2-1 and V is TRBV28, with D perhaps TRBD1 (5 bases). The CDR3 has 16 amino acids. Trimming removed 0 bases from V and 7 bases from J, with 16 bases in between. In germline, CDR1 is MDHEN, CDR2 SYDVKM. CDR3 region: CASSLWQIGAGNEQFF. Here the CDR3 DNA reads TGTGCCAGCAGTTTATGGCAGATAGGGGCTGGAAATGAGCAGTTCTTC.

Only a few counts were recorded for this clonotype. The rearrangement joins TRBV10-3 to TRBJ2-5; TRBD2 matches 8 bases. V shed 6 bases, J shed 4 bases, and the junction held 10 bases outside the gene matches. Per the germline V gene, CDR1 is ENHRY and CDR2 is SYGVKD. The CDR3 loop spans 15 amino acids. Here the CDR3 DNA reads TGTGCCATCAGGGATCCCTCGGGAGGGGGAGAGACCCAGTACTTC. Translated: CAIRDPSGGGETQYF.

The chain is built from TRBV4-3 and TRBJ2-1; 7 nucleotides match TRBD2. Germline assignment: CDR1 LGHNA and CDR2 YSLEER. The CDR3 spans 16 residues. Trimming at V came to 1 base and at J to 4 bases, leaving 7 bases not matched to a gene. CDR3 bases: TGCGCCAGCAGCCAAGTTTGGGGGAGGGAATACAATGAGCAGTTCTTC. This translates into CASSQVWGREYNEQFF.